The sample holds many counts of the clone carrying this T cell receptor beta chain. Its antigen remains unidentified. Each patient was aged 18 to 65 and had newly diagnosed hyperthyroidism of under 2 months' duration. Patients were excluded for uncontrolled infection, other autoimmune disease, pregnancy or lactation. This entry comes from a study of T cells in Graves' hyperthyroidism and ophthalmopathy. The V segment lost 7 bases and the J segment 5 bases; nucleotides outside the gene matches: 10. The germline V gene encodes CDR1 MDHEN and CDR2 SYDVKM. The CDR3 length is 15 residues. Study-wide results and caveats: Blood shared most expanded thyroid clonotypes above 0.001.

Using RNA transcripts as the source, TCR beta CDR3 regions were amplified. An initial round of RT-PCR targeting the TCR CDR3 relied on the HTBI primer set. TCRdb re-analysed the multiplex PCR reads in MiXCR, keeping a single row per CDR3 protein. The sample holds about 360,000 distinct CDR3 sequences; approximately 19% are singletons and the top ten take around 3.6%. This chain joins TRBV28 and TRBJ1-5, with TRBD1 identical over 8 bases. The source material was blood. This TCR was sampled from a woman younger than 30 with Graves' hyperthyroidism. CDR3 loop: CASNSQGAMDQPQHF. The CDR3 DNA is TGTGCCAGCAACAGTCAGGGGGCTATGGATCAGCCCCAGCATTTT.